Given below is one T cell receptor beta chain in context. These data are taken from a study of blood T cell repertoires in COVID-19. Study summary: T cells, B-cell-depleted T cells, or PBMCs provided the cDNA or gDNA that served as material.

The assay was immunoSEQ multiplex PCR, and TCRdb's table has in-frame clones only and misses some. Of approximately 270,000 clones listed, around 89% are singletons. The CDR3 totals 15 residues. Germline V gene data show CDR1 as SGHTA and CDR2 as FQGTGA. The V gene lost 5 bases and the J gene lost 3 bases, with 13 bases spanning the gap. The clonotype was recovered from a man aged 25 to 40 with acute or convalescent COVID-19. The genes are TRBV7-3 and TRBJ2-2; D may be TRBD2 (6 bases). Specimen: peripheral blood. CDR3 sequence reads: CASSETRTHTGELFF. Written as DNA, the CDR3 is TGTGCCAGCAGCGAGACTAGGACCCACACCGGGGAGCTGTTTTTT.